A selection of T cell receptor beta chains follows, all from one sample in a study of control samples from healthy donors and cancer patients. The data were produced by immunoSEQ multiplex PCR, yet TCRdb's version contains in-frame clones alone and is incomplete. The sample includes 80,000 to 100,000 clones, just over 85% of them seen just once. The material sequenced was blood. These receptors all come from a man aged 25 to 40 in good health. CDR3s include the opening cysteine and the closing phenylalanine or tryptophan. Each record gives: V gene, D gene, J gene, clone size, CDR3 protein, CDR3 DNA. The D gene is left open where the match is weak. A row's size may be missing; if present it is once, few, many or a size class.

V gene: TRBV27
D gene: TRBD2
J gene: TRBJ2-1
clone size: -
CDR3 protein: CAIGTSGFNEQFF
CDR3 DNA: TGTGCCATTGGGACTAGCGGGTTCAATGAGCAGTTCTTC

V gene: TRBV12-3/TRBV12-4
D gene: -
J gene: TRBJ2-3
clone size: -
CDR3 protein: CASSLVYDTQYF
CDR3 DNA: TGTGCCAGCAGTTTAGTCTACGATACGCAGTATTTT

V gene: TRBV3-1/TRBV3-2
D gene: TRBD2
J gene: TRBJ2-1
clone size: -
CDR3 protein: CASSQVGGLAGPGSYNEQFF
CDR3 DNA: TGTGCCAGCAGCCAAGTGGGAGGTCTAGCGGGGCCTGGCTCCTACAATGAGCAGTTCTTC

V gene: TRBV2
D gene: TRBD2
J gene: TRBJ2-7
clone size: -
CDR3 protein: CASSEWSGSPSYEQYF
CDR3 DNA: TGTGCCAGCAGTGAGTGGAGCGGGAGCCCCTCCTACGAGCAGTACTTC

V gene: TRBV6-1
D gene: -
J gene: TRBJ2-3
clone size: -
CDR3 protein: CASSDIRASLSTDTQYF
CDR3 DNA: TGTGCCAGCAGTGATATCAGGGCAAGTCTAAGCACAGATACGCAGTATTTT

V gene: TRBV7-2
D gene: TRBD1
J gene: TRBJ1-1
clone size: -
CDR3 protein: CASSSQGHTEAFF
CDR3 DNA: TGTGCCAGCAGCTCACAGGGGCACACTGAAGCTTTCTTT

V gene: TRBV9
D gene: -
J gene: TRBJ1-2
clone size: -
CDR3 protein: CASSVVPPGGYGYTF
CDR3 DNA: TGTGCCAGCAGCGTAGTGCCCCCAGGAGGCTATGGCTACACCTTC

V gene: TRBV7-3
D gene: -
J gene: TRBJ2-5
clone size: -
CDR3 protein: CASGPTVGETQYF
CDR3 DNA: TGTGCCAGCGGACCAACGGTGGGAGAGACCCAGTACTTC

V gene: TRBV2
D gene: -
J gene: TRBJ1-5
clone size: -
CDR3 protein: CASSGWGGRQPQHF
CDR3 DNA: TGTGCCAGCAGTGGTTGGGGGGGGCGACAGCCCCAGCATTTT

V gene: TRBV19
D gene: TRBD2
J gene: TRBJ2-1
clone size: -
CDR3 protein: CASSLTSGRPYNEQFF
CDR3 DNA: TGTGCCAGTAGTCTGACTAGCGGGAGACCCTACAATGAGCAGTTCTTC

V gene: TRBV5-5
D gene: TRBD1
J gene: TRBJ1-4
clone size: -
CDR3 protein: CASSPGQGGEKLFF
CDR3 DNA: TGTGCCAGCAGCCCCGGACAGGGCGGTGAAAAACTGTTTTTT

V gene: TRBV5-1
D gene: TRBD2
J gene: TRBJ2-1
clone size: -
CDR3 protein: CASSLGLADKGGEQFF
CDR3 DNA: TGCGCCAGCAGCTTGGGACTAGCGGACAAAGGTGGTGAGCAGTTCTTC

V gene: TRBV19
D gene: -
J gene: TRBJ1-4
clone size: -
CDR3 protein: CASRDRGGENEKLFF
CDR3 DNA: TGTGCCAGTAGAGATCGAGGGGGGGAGAATGAAAAACTGTTTTTT

V gene: TRBV11-2
D gene: -
J gene: TRBJ1-2
clone size: -
CDR3 protein: CASSSNDRLHYGYTF
CDR3 DNA: TGTGCCAGCAGCTCCAACGACAGGTTACACTATGGCTACACCTTC

V gene: TRBV18
D gene: TRBD1
J gene: TRBJ1-1
clone size: -
CDR3 protein: CASSPGQGMVNTEAFF
CDR3 DNA: TGTGCCAGCTCACCTGGACAGGGGATGGTGAACACTGAAGCTTTCTTT

V gene: TRBV5-1
D gene: TRBD2
J gene: TRBJ2-7
clone size: -
CDR3 protein: CASSLASGSYEQYF
CDR3 DNA: TGCGCCAGCAGCTTGGCTAGCGGCTCCTACGAGCAGTACTTC

V gene: TRBV9
D gene: TRBD1
J gene: TRBJ2-5
clone size: -
CDR3 protein: CASSLTDRGHQETQYF
CDR3 DNA: TGTGCCAGCAGCCTAACGGACAGGGGGCATCAAGAGACCCAGTACTTC

V gene: TRBV2
D gene: -
J gene: TRBJ2-7
clone size: -
CDR3 protein: CASTGRGNEQYF
CDR3 DNA: TGTGCCAGCACCGGGAGAGGGAACGAGCAGTACTTC

V gene: TRBV2
D gene: TRBD1
J gene: TRBJ2-6
clone size: -
CDR3 protein: CASSNQQGAAGANVLTF
CDR3 DNA: TGTGCCAGCAGTAACCAACAGGGGGCGGCGGGGGCCAACGTCCTGACTTTC

V gene: TRBV9
D gene: -
J gene: TRBJ1-1
clone size: few
CDR3 protein: CASSRDYQNTEAFF
CDR3 DNA: TGTGCCAGCAGCCGGGACTACCAGAACACTGAAGCTTTCTTT

V gene: TRBV3-1/TRBV3-2
D gene: -
J gene: TRBJ2-7
clone size: -
CDR3 protein: CASSRKGGTGEQYF
CDR3 DNA: TGTGCCAGCAGCCGAAAAGGGGGAACTGGCGAGCAGTACTTC

V gene: TRBV18
D gene: -
J gene: TRBJ2-7
clone size: -
CDR3 protein: CASSPVANSEQYF
CDR3 DNA: TGTGCCAGCTCGCCGGTGGCAAATTCGGAGCAGTACTTC

V gene: TRBV27
D gene: TRBD1
J gene: TRBJ2-2
clone size: -
CDR3 protein: CASRQGIETGELFF
CDR3 DNA: TGTGCCAGCAGACAGGGGATAGAAACCGGGGAGCTGTTTTTT

V gene: TRBV18
D gene: TRBD1
J gene: TRBJ1-1
clone size: -
CDR3 protein: CASSPLPGTGTMNTEAFF
CDR3 DNA: TGTGCCAGCTCACCACTTCCGGGGACAGGAACAATGAACACTGAAGCTTTCTTT

V gene: TRBV18
D gene: TRBD1
J gene: TRBJ2-7
clone size: -
CDR3 protein: CASSPQGALIDEQYF
CDR3 DNA: TGTGCCAGCTCACCACAGGGGGCGCTAATCGACGAGCAGTACTTC

V gene: TRBV19
D gene: -
J gene: TRBJ2-2
clone size: -
CDR3 protein: CASSIGYTGELFF
CDR3 DNA: TGTGCCAGTAGTATCGGCTACACCGGGGAGCTGTTTTTT

V gene: TRBV7-3
D gene: -
J gene: TRBJ1-5
clone size: -
CDR3 protein: CASSRGSNQPQHF
CDR3 DNA: TGTGCCAGCAGCCGGGGAAGCAATCAGCCCCAGCATTTT

V gene: TRBV19
D gene: TRBD2
J gene: TRBJ2-7
clone size: -
CDR3 protein: CASSVGTSGEQYF
CDR3 DNA: TGTGCCAGTAGTGTCGGGACTAGCGGCGAGCAGTACTTC

V gene: TRBV2
D gene: TRBD1
J gene: TRBJ2-1
clone size: -
CDR3 protein: CASSYDLGQGGNEQFF
CDR3 DNA: TGTGCCAGCAGTTACGACCTAGGACAGGGGGGCAATGAGCAGTTCTTC

V gene: TRBV11-2
D gene: -
J gene: TRBJ1-3
clone size: -
CDR3 protein: CASSSRVGGGNTIYF
CDR3 DNA: TGTGCCAGCAGCAGCCGGGTGGGAGGCGGAAACACCATATATTTT

V gene: TRBV27
D gene: TRBD2
J gene: TRBJ2-3
clone size: -
CDR3 protein: CASSRYRDYTDTQYF
CDR3 DNA: TGTGCCAGCAGTCGGTATCGGGACTACACAGATACGCAGTATTTT

V gene: TRBV19
D gene: -
J gene: TRBJ2-1
clone size: -
CDR3 protein: CASSRGLRNEQFF
CDR3 DNA: TGTGCCAGTAGCCGAGGACTTCGCAATGAGCAGTTCTTC

V gene: TRBV7-2
D gene: -
J gene: TRBJ2-1
clone size: -
CDR3 protein: CASSTNTGSNEQFF
CDR3 DNA: TGTGCCAGCAGTACCAATACAGGGAGCAATGAGCAGTTCTTC

V gene: TRBV5-4
D gene: -
J gene: TRBJ2-7
clone size: -
CDR3 protein: CASNPGGGPYEQYF
CDR3 DNA: TGTGCCAGCAACCCCGGGGGAGGACCTTACGAGCAGTACTTC

V gene: TRBV6-6
D gene: -
J gene: TRBJ2-5
clone size: -
CDR3 protein: CASSYSQGGETQYF
CDR3 DNA: TGTGCCAGCAGTTACTCACAGGGCGGGGAGACCCAGTACTTC

V gene: TRBV7-3
D gene: -
J gene: TRBJ1-1
clone size: -
CDR3 protein: CASSFSRNTEAFF
CDR3 DNA: TGTGCCAGCAGCTTTTCCCGGAACACTGAAGCTTTCTTT

V gene: TRBV11-2
D gene: -
J gene: TRBJ2-1
clone size: -
CDR3 protein: CASSLQGVYNEQFF
CDR3 DNA: TGTGCCAGCAGCTTACAGGGCGTCTACAATGAGCAGTTCTTC

V gene: TRBV28
D gene: -
J gene: TRBJ2-5
clone size: -
CDR3 protein: CASSLWSQETQYF
CDR3 DNA: TGTGCCAGCAGTTTATGGAGTCAAGAGACCCAGTACTTC

V gene: TRBV5-1
D gene: TRBD2
J gene: TRBJ2-5
clone size: -
CDR3 protein: CASSRLLPGLDQETQYF
CDR3 DNA: TGCGCCAGCAGCCGACTACTGCCTGGACTAGACCAAGAGACCCAGTACTTC

V gene: TRBV6-5
D gene: -
J gene: TRBJ2-1
clone size: -
CDR3 protein: CASSLEGNNEQFF
CDR3 DNA: TGTGCCAGCAGCCTGGAGGGAAACAATGAGCAGTTCTTC

V gene: TRBV13
D gene: -
J gene: TRBJ2-3
clone size: -
CDR3 protein: CASSFEDKSTDTQYF
CDR3 DNA: TGTGCCAGCAGCTTCGAAGACAAAAGCACAGATACGCAGTATTTT

V gene: TRBV7-9
D gene: -
J gene: TRBJ1-4
clone size: -
CDR3 protein: CASSLVRGGSEKLFF
CDR3 DNA: TGTGCCAGCAGCTTGGTAAGGGGAGGATCTGAAAAACTGTTTTTT

V gene: TRBV15
D gene: -
J gene: TRBJ1-4
clone size: -
CDR3 protein: CATSRPGSTPLF
CDR3 DNA: TGTGCCACCAGCCGCCCGGGGTCGACCCCCCTTTTT

V gene: TRBV7-3
D gene: -
J gene: TRBJ2-4
clone size: -
CDR3 protein: CASSLTGDKSAKNIQYF
CDR3 DNA: TGTGCCAGCAGCTTAACAGGGGATAAGTCGGCCAAAAACATTCAGTACTTC

V gene: TRBV7-2
D gene: -
J gene: TRBJ2-7
clone size: -
CDR3 protein: CASSEAVPLYEQYF
CDR3 DNA: TGTGCCAGCAGCGAGGCGGTTCCTCTCTACGAGCAGTACTTC

V gene: TRBV27
D gene: -
J gene: TRBJ2-3
clone size: -
CDR3 protein: CASTSSLTDTQYF
CDR3 DNA: TGTGCCAGCACAAGCAGCCTCACAGATACGCAGTATTTT

V gene: TRBV19
D gene: TRBD2
J gene: TRBJ2-2
clone size: once
CDR3 protein: CASSSLEASGGLGAGELFF
CDR3 DNA: TGTGCCAGTAGTTCTCTCGAGGCTAGCGGGGGTTTAGGTGCCGGGGAGCTGTTTTTT

V gene: TRBV19
D gene: TRBD2
J gene: TRBJ2-1
clone size: -
CDR3 protein: CASSSTSGIYSEQFF
CDR3 DNA: TGTGCCAGTAGTTCGACTAGCGGGATATATAGTGAGCAGTTCTTC

V gene: TRBV27
D gene: -
J gene: TRBJ2-7
clone size: -
CDR3 protein: CASSSGLNSYEQYF
CDR3 DNA: TGTGCCAGCAGTTCGGGTTTGAACTCCTACGAGCAGTACTTC

V gene: TRBV5-1
D gene: -
J gene: TRBJ2-1
clone size: -
CDR3 protein: CASSFDGGNEQFF
CDR3 DNA: TGCGCCAGCAGCTTCGATGGAGGGAATGAGCAGTTCTTC

V gene: TRBV7-6
D gene: -
J gene: TRBJ1-1
clone size: -
CDR3 protein: CASSPSGGARSTEAFF
CDR3 DNA: TGTGCCAGCAGTCCGTCGGGGGGCGCCCGGAGCACTGAAGCTTTCTTT

V gene: TRBV25-1
D gene: -
J gene: TRBJ2-1
clone size: -
CDR3 protein: CASSDGGMGPYNEQFF
CDR3 DNA: TGTGCCAGCAGTGACGGCGGGATGGGGCCCTACAATGAGCAGTTCTTC

V gene: TRBV6-1
D gene: TRBD1
J gene: TRBJ1-1
clone size: -
CDR3 protein: CASSEGTGVGTEAFF
CDR3 DNA: TGTGCCAGCAGTGAAGGGACAGGGGTAGGAACTGAAGCTTTCTTT

V gene: TRBV30
D gene: -
J gene: TRBJ2-2
clone size: -
CDR3 protein: CAWSAGFGELFF
CDR3 DNA: TGTGCCTGGTCTGCAGGGTTCGGGGAGCTGTTTTTT